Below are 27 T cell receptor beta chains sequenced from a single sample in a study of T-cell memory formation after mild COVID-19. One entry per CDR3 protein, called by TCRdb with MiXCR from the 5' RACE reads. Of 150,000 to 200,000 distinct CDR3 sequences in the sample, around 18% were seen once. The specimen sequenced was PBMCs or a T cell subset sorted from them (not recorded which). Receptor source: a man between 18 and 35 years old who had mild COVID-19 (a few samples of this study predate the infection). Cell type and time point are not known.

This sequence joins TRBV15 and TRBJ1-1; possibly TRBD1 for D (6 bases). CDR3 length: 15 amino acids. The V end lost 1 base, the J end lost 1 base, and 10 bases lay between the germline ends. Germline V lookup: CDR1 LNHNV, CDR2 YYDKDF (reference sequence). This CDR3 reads CATSRGTAGNTEAFF. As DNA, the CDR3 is TGTGCCACCAGCAGAGGGACAGCCGGGAACACTGAAGCTTTCTTT.

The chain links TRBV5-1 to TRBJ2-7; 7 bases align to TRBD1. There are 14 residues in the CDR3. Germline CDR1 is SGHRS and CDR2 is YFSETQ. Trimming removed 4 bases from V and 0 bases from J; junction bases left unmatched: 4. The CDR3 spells CASSKTGVSYEQYF. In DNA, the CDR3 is TGCGCCAGCAGCAAAACAGGGGTCTCCTACGAGCAGTACTTC.

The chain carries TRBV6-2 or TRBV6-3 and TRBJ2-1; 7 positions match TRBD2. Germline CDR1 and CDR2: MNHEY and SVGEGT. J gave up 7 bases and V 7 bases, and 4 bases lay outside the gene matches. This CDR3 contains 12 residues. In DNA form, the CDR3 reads TGTGCCAGCACAGAAGCGGGGAATGAGCAGTTCTTC. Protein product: CASTEAGNEQFF.

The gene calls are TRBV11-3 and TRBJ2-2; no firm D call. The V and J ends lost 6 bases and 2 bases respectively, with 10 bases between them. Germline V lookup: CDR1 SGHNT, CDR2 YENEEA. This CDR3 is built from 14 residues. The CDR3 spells CASRLGLNTGELFF. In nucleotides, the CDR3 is TGTGCCAGCAGACTTGGGCTTAACACCGGGGAGCTGTTTTTT.

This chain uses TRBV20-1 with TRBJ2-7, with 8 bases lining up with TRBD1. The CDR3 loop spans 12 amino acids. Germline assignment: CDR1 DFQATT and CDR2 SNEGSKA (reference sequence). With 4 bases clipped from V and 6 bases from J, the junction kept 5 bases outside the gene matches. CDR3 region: CSAIGQGGEQYF. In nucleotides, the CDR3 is TGCAGTGCTATAGGACAGGGAGGCGAGCAGTACTTC.

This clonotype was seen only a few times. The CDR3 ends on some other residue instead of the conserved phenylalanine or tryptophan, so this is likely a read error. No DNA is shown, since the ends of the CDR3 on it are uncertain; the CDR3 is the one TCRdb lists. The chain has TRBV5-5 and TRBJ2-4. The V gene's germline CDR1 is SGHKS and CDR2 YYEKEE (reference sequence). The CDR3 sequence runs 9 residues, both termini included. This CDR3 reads CASSLLRSV.

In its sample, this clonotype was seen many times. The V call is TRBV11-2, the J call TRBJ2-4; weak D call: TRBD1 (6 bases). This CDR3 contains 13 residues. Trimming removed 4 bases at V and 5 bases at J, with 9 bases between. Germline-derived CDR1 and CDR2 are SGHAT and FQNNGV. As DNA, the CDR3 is TGTGCCAGCAGCTCTGGGACACAAAACATTCAGTACTTC. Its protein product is CASSSGTQNIQYF.

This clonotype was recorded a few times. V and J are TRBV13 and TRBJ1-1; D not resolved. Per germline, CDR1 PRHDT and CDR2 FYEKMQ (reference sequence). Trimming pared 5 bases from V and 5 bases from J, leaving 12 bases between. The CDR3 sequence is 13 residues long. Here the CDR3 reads CASSLRRSTEAFF. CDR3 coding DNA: TGTGCCAGCAGCCTACGTCGGAGTACTGAAGCTTTCTTT. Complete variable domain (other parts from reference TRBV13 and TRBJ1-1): AAGVIQSPRHLIKEKRETATLKCYPIPRHDTVYWYQQGPGQDPQFLISFYEKMQSDKGSIPDRFSAQQFSDYHSELNMSSLELGDSALYFCASSLRRSTEAFFGQGTRLTVV.

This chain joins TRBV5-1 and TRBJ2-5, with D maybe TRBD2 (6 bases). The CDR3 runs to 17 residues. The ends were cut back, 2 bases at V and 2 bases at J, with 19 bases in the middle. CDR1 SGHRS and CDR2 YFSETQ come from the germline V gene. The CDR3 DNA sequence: TGCGCCAGCAGCTTTAACTTCCTGCGGGGACCGCAAGAGACCCAGTACTTC. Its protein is CASSFNFLRGPQETQYF.

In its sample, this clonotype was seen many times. Written as DNA, the CDR3 is TGTGCCAGCACCTCCGGGTCGGCTGGTAATTCACCCCTCCACTTT. Its translation is CASTSGSAGNSPLHF. This chain uses TRBV12-3 or TRBV12-4 with TRBJ1-6; D remains ambiguous. The V gene lost 7 bases and the J gene lost 6 bases, with 16 bases spanning the gap. CDR3 length equals 15 residues.

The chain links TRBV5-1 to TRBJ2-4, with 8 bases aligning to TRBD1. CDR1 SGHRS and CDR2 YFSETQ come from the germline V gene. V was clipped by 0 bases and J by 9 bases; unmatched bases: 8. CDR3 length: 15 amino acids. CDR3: CASSLAPGQARIQYF. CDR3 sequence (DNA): TGCGCCAGCAGCTTGGCACCGGGACAGGCCCGCATTCAGTACTTC.

CDR3 loop: CATSPGNTGELFF. CDR3 sequence (DNA): TGTGCCACCTCGCCGGGAAACACCGGGGAGCTGTTTTTT. This chain connects TRBV7-3 to TRBJ2-2, with D perhaps matching TRBD2 (5 bases). Trimming stripped 10 bases from V and 2 bases from J, with 11 bases between. Germline CDR1 reads SGHTA; CDR2 reads FQGTGA. This CDR3 comprises 13 residues.

CDR3 loop: CASKMGLSGNTIYF. In nucleotides, the CDR3 is TGTGCCAGCAAGATGGGGCTTTCAGGAAACACCATATATTTT. V usage is TRBV6-5 and J usage is TRBJ1-3, with D possibly TRBD1 on 5 matching bases. There are 14 residues in the CDR3. Trimming removed 7 bases at V and 4 bases at J, with 14 bases between. CDR1 is MNHEY and CDR2 is SVGAGI in the germline V gene.

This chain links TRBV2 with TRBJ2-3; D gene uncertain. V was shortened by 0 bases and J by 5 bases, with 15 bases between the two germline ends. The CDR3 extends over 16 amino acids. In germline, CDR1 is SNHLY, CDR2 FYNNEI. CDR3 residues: CASSEAKNIPRDTQYF. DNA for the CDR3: TGTGCCAGCAGTGAAGCGAAGAATATCCCACGAGATACGCAGTATTTT.

Here the CDR3 reads CASSLDRGKCRNQPQHF. Here the CDR3 DNA reads TGTGCCAGCAGCTTAGATAGAGGGAAATGTCGCAATCAGCCCCAGCATTTT. The genes are TRBV11-2 and TRBJ1-5; no clear D. Germline V gene data show CDR1 as SGHAT and CDR2 as FQNNGV. The CDR3 length is 17 residues. V was pared by 0 bases and J by 2 bases, with 14 bases between.

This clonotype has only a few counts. The CDR3 nucleotides read TGTGCCAGCTCCAAGGCGGGGGATCAGCCCCAGCATTTT. Translating gives CASSKAGDQPQHF. The chain uses TRBV18 and TRBJ1-5; D is possibly TRBD1 (5 bases). Between the trimmed V and J ends, which lost 6 bases and 5 bases, there was a span of 11 bases. Germline-derived CDR1 and CDR2 are KGHSH and LQKENI. CDR3 size: 13 residues.

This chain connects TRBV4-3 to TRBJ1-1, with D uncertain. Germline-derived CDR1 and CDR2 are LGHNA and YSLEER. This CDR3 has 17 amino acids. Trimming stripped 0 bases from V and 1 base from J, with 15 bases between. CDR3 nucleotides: TGCGCCAGCAGCCAAGATTCTGGGGTCGTTGGGAACACTGAAGCTTTCTTT. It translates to CASSQDSGVVGNTEAFF.

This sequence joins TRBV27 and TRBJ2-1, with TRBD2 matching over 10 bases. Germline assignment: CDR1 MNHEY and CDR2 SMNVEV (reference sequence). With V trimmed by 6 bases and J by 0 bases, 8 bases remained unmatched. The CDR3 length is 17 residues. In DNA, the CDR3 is TGTGCCAGCAGCGTAGCGGGGGGCCTTAGCTCCTACAATGAGCAGTTCTTC. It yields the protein CASSVAGGLSSYNEQFF.

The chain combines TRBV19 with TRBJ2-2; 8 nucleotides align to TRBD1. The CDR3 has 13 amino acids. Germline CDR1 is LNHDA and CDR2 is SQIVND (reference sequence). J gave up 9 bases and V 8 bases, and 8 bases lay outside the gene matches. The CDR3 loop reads CASQGARFRELFF. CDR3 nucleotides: TGTGCCAGTCAGGGGGCGCGGTTTAGGGAGCTGTTTTTT. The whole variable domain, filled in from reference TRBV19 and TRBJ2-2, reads DGGITQSPKYLFRKEGQNVTLSCEQNLNHDAMYWYRQDPGQGLRLIYYSQIVNDFQKGDIAEGYSVSREKKESFPLTVTSAQKNPTAFYLCASQGARFRELFFGEGSRLTVL.

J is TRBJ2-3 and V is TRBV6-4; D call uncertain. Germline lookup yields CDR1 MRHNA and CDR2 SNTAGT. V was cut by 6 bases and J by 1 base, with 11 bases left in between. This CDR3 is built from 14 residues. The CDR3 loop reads CASRQAVGTDTQYF. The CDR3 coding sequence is TGTGCCAGCAGGCAGGCGGTGGGCACAGATACGCAGTATTTT.

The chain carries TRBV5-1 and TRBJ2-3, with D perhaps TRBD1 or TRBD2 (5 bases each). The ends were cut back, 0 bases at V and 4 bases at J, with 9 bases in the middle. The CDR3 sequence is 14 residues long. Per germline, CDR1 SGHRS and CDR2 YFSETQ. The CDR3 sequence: CASSLAGTPDTQYF. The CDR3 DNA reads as TGCGCCAGCAGCTTGGCTGGGACCCCAGATACGCAGTATTTT. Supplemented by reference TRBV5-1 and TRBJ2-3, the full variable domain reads KAGVTQTPRYLIKTRGQQVTLSCSPISGHRSVSWYQQTPGQGLQFLFEYFSETQRNKGNFPGRFSGRQFSNSRSEMNVSTLELGDSALYLCASSLAGTPDTQYFGPGTRLTVL.

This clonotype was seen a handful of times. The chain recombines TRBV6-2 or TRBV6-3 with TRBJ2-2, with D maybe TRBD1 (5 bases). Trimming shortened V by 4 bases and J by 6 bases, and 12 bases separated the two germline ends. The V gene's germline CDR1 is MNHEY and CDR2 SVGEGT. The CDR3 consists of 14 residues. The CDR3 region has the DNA TGTGCCAGCAGTTTTGGGCAGGGATCCGGGGAGCTGTTTTTT. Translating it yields CASSFGQGSGELFF.

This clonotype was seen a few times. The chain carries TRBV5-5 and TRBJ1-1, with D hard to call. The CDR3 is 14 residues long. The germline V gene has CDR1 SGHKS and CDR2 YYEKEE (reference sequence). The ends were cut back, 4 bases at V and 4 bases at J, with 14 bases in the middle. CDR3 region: CASSSRFVPTEAFF. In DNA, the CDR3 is TGTGCCAGCAGCAGCCGTTTTGTTCCCACTGAAGCTTTCTTT.

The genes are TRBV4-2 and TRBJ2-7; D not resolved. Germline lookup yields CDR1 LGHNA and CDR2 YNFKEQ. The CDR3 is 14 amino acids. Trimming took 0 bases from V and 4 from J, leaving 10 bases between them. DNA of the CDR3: TGTGCCAGCAGCCAAGATCCGGTGACGTACGAGCAGTACTTC. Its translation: CASSQDPVTYEQYF.

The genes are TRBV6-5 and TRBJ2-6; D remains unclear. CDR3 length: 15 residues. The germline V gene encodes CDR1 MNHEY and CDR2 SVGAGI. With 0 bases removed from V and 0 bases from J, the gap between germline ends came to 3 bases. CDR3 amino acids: CASSYSGSGANVLTF. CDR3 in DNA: TGTGCCAGCAGTTACTCCGGCTCTGGGGCCAACGTCCTGACTTTC.

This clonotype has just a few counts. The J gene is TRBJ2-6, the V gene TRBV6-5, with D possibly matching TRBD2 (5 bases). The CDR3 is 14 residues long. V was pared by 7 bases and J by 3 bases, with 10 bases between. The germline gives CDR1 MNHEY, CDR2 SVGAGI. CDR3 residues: CASTDEGGANVLTF. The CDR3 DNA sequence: TGTGCCAGCACCGACGAGGGTGGGGCCAACGTCCTGACTTTC.

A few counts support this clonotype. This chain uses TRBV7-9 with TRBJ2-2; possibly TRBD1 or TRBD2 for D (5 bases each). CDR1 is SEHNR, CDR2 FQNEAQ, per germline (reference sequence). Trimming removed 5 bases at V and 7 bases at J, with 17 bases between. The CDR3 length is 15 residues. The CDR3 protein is CASSLGTAGSGELFF. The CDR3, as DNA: TGTGCCAGCAGCCTGGGGACGGCAGGGAGCGGGGAGCTGTTTTTT.